This T cell receptor beta chain was obtained from a study of human T cells and chemical hapten exposure. On the study more broadly: Investigators sensitized around 2 cm by around 2 cm of upper inner arm skin with 2% DPC.

What the library attached to individual cDNA molecules were unique molecular identifiers. TCRdb re-analysed the RACE reads in MiXCR, keeping a single row per CDR3 protein. Here the sample spans 180,000 or so distinct CDR3 sequences, about 15% being singletons. Stated time point: patch test 1, 2 weeks after DPC sensitization. Documented treatment: therapeutic diphenylcyclopropenone sensitization with weekly scalp DPC. The TCR sequence derives from a woman in her thirties with alopecia areata. Some clones in this sample may be carry-over from other donors' samples. Specimen: whole blood, collected in connection with sensitization to the hapten diphenylcyclopropenone (DPC).

The CDR3 loop reads CASRHTPSGPYEQYF. The CDR3 nucleotides read TGTGCCAGCAGGCATACGCCCAGCGGCCCCTACGAGCAGTACTTC. The rearrangement uses TRBV6-2 or TRBV6-3 and TRBJ2-7; possibly TRBD2 for D (5 bases). Germline V gene lookup returns CDR1 MNHEY and CDR2 SVGEGT. The ends were cut back, 6 bases at V and 2 bases at J, with 17 bases in the middle. The length of the CDR3 is 15 residues.